These 22 T cell receptor beta chains were all obtained from the same sample, sequenced in a study of neoadjuvant anti-PD-1 for oral cavity cancer. The time point: after neoadjuvant nivolumab, at surgical resection. Using immunoSEQ multiplex PCR, the repertoire was profiled, and TCRdb retains in-frame clones only, with some absent. The sample has just over 65,000 clones; 80% to 90% are singletons. Sequencing used PBMCs, obtained after nivolumab (anti-PD-1) treatment. Receptor source: a person aged 35-79 years with oral cavity squamous cell carcinoma.

The chain couples TRBV29-1 to TRBJ2-5; TRBD2 matches at 14 bases. V shed 0 bases and J 5 bases; nucleotides not matched to a gene: 11. CDR1 is SQVTM and CDR2 is ANQGSEA in the germline V gene. CDR3 length equals 18 residues. The CDR3 region has the DNA TGCAGCGTTGAAGACCCATTGACTAGCGGGAGGGCGGGGGAGACCCAGTACTTC. It translates to CSVEDPLTSGRAGETQYF. The variable domain in full, with the rest retrieved from reference TRBV29-1 and TRBJ2-5, is SAVISQKPSRDICQRGTSLTIQCQVDSQVTMMFWYRQQPGQSLTLIATANQGSEATYESGFVIDKFPISRPNLTFSTLTVSNMSPEDSSIYLCSVEDPLTSGRAGETQYFGPGTRLLVL.

The rearrangement uses TRBV11-2 and TRBJ2-1; no definite D call. The CDR3 consists of 13 residues. CDR1 is SGHAT and CDR2 is FQNNGV in the germline V gene. V was clipped by 1 base and J by 9 bases, with 10 bases between them. CDR3 residues: CASSLGFKGEQFF. CDR3 DNA sequence: TGTGCCAGCAGCTTAGGCTTTAAGGGTGAGCAGTTCTTC.

The CDR3 spells CASTPGAGRSEQYF. The DNA of the CDR3 is TGTGCCAGCACCCCGGGGGCCGGGCGGAGCGAGCAGTACTTC. This sequence joins TRBV6-5 and TRBJ2-7; either TRBD1 or TRBD2 may fit D (6 bases each). The V and J ends lost 7 bases and 6 bases respectively, with 19 bases between them. The CDR3 loop spans 14 amino acids. Germline values: CDR1 MNHEY, CDR2 SVGAGI.

The rearrangement uses TRBV10-3 and TRBJ2-7; TRBD1 might be the D (6 bases). The CDR3 runs 14 residues. The V gene lost 5 bases and the J gene lost 0 bases, with 11 bases spanning the gap. Germline V lookup: CDR1 ENHRY, CDR2 SYGVKD. Here the CDR3 reads CAISNQGSSYEQYF. Here the CDR3 DNA reads TGTGCCATCAGTAACCAGGGGAGCTCCTACGAGCAGTACTTC.

V gene TRBV11-3 combines with J gene TRBJ2-1; no firm D call. The CDR3 is 13 residues long. The germline V gene encodes CDR1 SGHNT and CDR2 YENEEA. Trimming left V 5 bases short and J 5 bases short, with 10 bases between. This CDR3 reads CASSPLNDNEQFF. DNA of the CDR3: TGTGCCAGCAGCCCCCTTAACGACAATGAGCAGTTCTTC. The variable domain in full, completed from reference TRBV11-3 and TRBJ2-1, reads EAGVVQSPRYKIIEKKQPVAFWCNPISGHNTLYWYLQNLGQGPELLIRYENEEAVDDSQLPKDRFSAERLKGVDSTLKIQPAELGDSAVYLCASSPLNDNEQFFGPGTRLTVL.

This clone was found once. The CDR3 bases are TGTGCCATCAACCGAGGGGGGAGCACTGAAGCTTTCTTT. Residues: CAINRGGSTEAFF. V is TRBV10-3 and J is TRBJ1-1; a weak D match, TRBD1 (6 bases). CDR3 length: 13 residues. Trimming shortened V by 7 bases and J by 4 bases, and 13 bases separated the two germline ends. Per germline, CDR1 ENHRY and CDR2 SYGVKD.

This chain uses TRBV6-5 with TRBJ1-2; D is unresolved. V was pared by 6 bases and J by 2 bases, with 7 bases between. Germline-derived CDR1 and CDR2 are MNHEY and SVGAGI. This CDR3 is built from 12 residues. CDR3 loop: CASREKNYGYTF. CDR3 coding DNA: TGTGCCAGCAGAGAGAAAAACTATGGCTACACCTTC.

In DNA form, the CDR3 reads TGTGCCAGCAGCTTCCGCGGGACAGGGGGCTATGATGGCTACACCTTC. It codes for CASSFRGTGGYDGYTF. The chain uses TRBV5-6 and TRBJ1-2, with TRBD1 identical over 12 bases. This CDR3 contains 16 residues. V shed 2 bases, J shed 6 bases, and the junction held 8 bases outside the gene matches. Germline V lookup: CDR1 SGHDT, CDR2 YYEEEE.

The rearrangement uses TRBV30 and TRBJ1-5, with 7 positions matching TRBD1. The junction had 10 bases not matched to a gene; V was cut back by 5 bases and J by 0 bases. This CDR3 spans 16 amino acids. CDR1 and CDR2 (germline): GTSNPN, SVGIG (reference sequence). The CDR3, as DNA: TGTGCCTGGCGACCTGGACAGGCCTATAGCAATCAGCCCCAGCATTTT. Amino acids: CAWRPGQAYSNQPQHF.

The J gene is TRBJ2-5, the V gene TRBV15; D not certain. Germline V lookup: CDR1 LNHNV, CDR2 YYDKDF (reference sequence). The CDR3 length is 17 residues. Trimming stripped 0 bases from V and 3 bases from J, with 17 bases between. CDR3 sequence reads: CATSRDITTPAKETQYF. The CDR3 bases are TGTGCCACCAGCAGAGATATAACTACCCCGGCGAAAGAGACCCAGTACTTC.

This clone was seen just once. The rearrangement joins TRBV7-8 to TRBJ1-3; 7 positions match TRBD1. The CDR3 is 14 residues long. Germline loops: CDR1 SGHVS, CDR2 FQNEAQ. With V trimmed by 2 bases and J by 8 bases, 6 bases remained unmatched. CDR3 residues: CASSLRDRDYTIYF. CDR3 in DNA: TGTGCCAGCAGCTTACGTGACAGGGATTACACCATATATTTT.

The chain combines TRBV29-1 with TRBJ1-1; no firm D call. CDR1 SQVTM and CDR2 ANQGSEA come from the germline V gene. The CDR3 length is 12 residues. Trimming pared 1 base from V and 4 bases from J, leaving 7 bases between. For the CDR3, the DNA is TGCAGCGTTGAAGGTTTGAGCACTGAAGCTTTCTTT. It is translated as CSVEGLSTEAFF.

About this clone itself: This sample also contains other DNA sequences that code for the same CDR3. The chain employs TRBV5-1 and TRBJ2-5; D is unresolved. The V gene's germline CDR1 is SGHRS and CDR2 YFSETQ. V dropped 0 bases and J dropped 1 base, with 4 bases sitting between them. The CDR3 loop spans 13 amino acids. CDR3 in DNA: TGCGCCAGCAGCTTGGGCCCCCAAGAGACCCAGTACTTC. Its protein is CASSLGPQETQYF.

The chain joins TRBV5-4 to TRBJ2-2; D unresolved. V lost 0 bases, J lost 6 bases, and 9 bases lay in between. The CDR3 is 14 residues long. CDR1 is SGHNT, CDR2 YYREEE, per germline (reference sequence). DNA of the CDR3: TGTGCCAGCAGCTTGGGCATGGGATCCGGGGAGCTGTTTTTT. Translated, it gives CASSLGMGSGELFF.

The chain recombines TRBV15 with TRBJ2-2, with TRBD2 as a possible D gene (6 bases). The CDR3 sequence is 15 residues long. The germline V gene encodes CDR1 LNHNV and CDR2 YYDKDF (reference sequence). The V end was cut by 6 bases, the J end by 2 bases, with 13 bases between. The CDR3 region is CATRGGTENTGELFF. For the CDR3, the DNA is TGTGCCACCAGGGGCGGGACGGAAAACACCGGGGAGCTGTTTTTT.

This rearrangement joins TRBV6-6 to TRBJ1-1, with a possible D match to TRBD1 (5 bases). CDR1 is MNHNY, CDR2 SVGAGI, per germline (reference sequence). This CDR3 comprises 13 residues. Trimming removed 1 base from V and 5 bases from J, with 8 bases in between. CDR3 coding DNA: TGTGCCAGCAGTTACTTGGCAGGGACTGAAGCTTTCTTT. The encoded protein is CASSYLAGTEAFF.

The chain carries TRBV10-2 and TRBJ2-5; a possible D gene is TRBD1 (5 bases). Germline lookup yields CDR1 WSHSY and CDR2 SAAADI. V lost 8 bases, J lost 5 bases, and 15 bases lay in between. This CDR3 contains 13 residues. Here the CDR3 reads CASQGGLGETQYF. The CDR3 DNA sequence: TGCGCCAGCCAGGGTGGGTTAGGGGAGACCCAGTACTTC.

This clone occurred once. The rearrangement links TRBV5-1 to TRBJ1-2; D might be TRBD1 (5 bases). Trimming cost V 3 bases and J 3 bases, with 9 bases left between them. The CDR3 has 13 residues. Germline CDR1 SGHRS, CDR2 YFSETQ. The CDR3 sequence: CASSWGRDYGYTF. In DNA, the CDR3 is TGCGCCAGCAGCTGGGGACGGGACTATGGCTACACCTTC.

This chain links TRBV5-1 with TRBJ2-1, with 13 bases that match TRBD2. Germline V gives CDR1 SGHRS, CDR2 YFSETQ. CDR3 size: 16 residues. The J segment lost 7 bases and the V segment lost 3 bases, leaving 7 bases of the junction unmatched. The CDR3 nucleotides are TGCGCCAGCAGCTCGCAAACTAGCGGGAGGGGTAATGAGCAGTTCTTC. It codes for CASSSQTSGRGNEQFF.

The rearrangement uses TRBV5-1 and TRBJ2-1; possibly TRBD1 for D (6 bases). V lost 4 bases, J lost 6 bases, and 17 bases lay in between. CDR1 is SGHRS, CDR2 YFSETQ, per germline. The CDR3 runs 15 residues. CDR3 residues: CASSPPRQAFNEQFF. CDR3 DNA: TGCGCCAGCAGCCCCCCCCGACAGGCCTTCAATGAGCAGTTCTTC.

This clone was observed a few times. The V call is TRBV19, the J call TRBJ2-1, with 12 bases lining up with TRBD2. The CDR3 has 15 amino acids. Unmatched junction bases numbered 6, after V lost 8 bases and J lost 4 bases. The germline V gene has CDR1 LNHDA and CDR2 SQIVND (reference sequence). CDR3 bases: TGTGCCAGTCGACTAGCGGGAGTCCGATACAATGAGCAGTTCTTC. It translates to CASRLAGVRYNEQFF.

The rearrangement links TRBV5-1 to TRBJ1-2; D is possibly TRBD1 (5 bases). CDR3 length equals 15 residues. V was cut by 6 bases and J by 4 bases, with 19 bases left in between. The germline CDR1 and CDR2 sequences are SGHRS and YFSETQ. CDR3 region: CASKEEGSTPYGYTF. The CDR3 bases are TGCGCCAGCAAGGAGGAGGGGAGTACACCCTATGGCTACACCTTC.